Reported below is one T cell receptor beta chain. The target antigen is unknown. The record originates from a study of T-cell reconstitution after alpha-beta-depleted transplantation in children. General study findings and limits: Surviving recipient T cells and thymic progenitors produced the high day-60 TCRbeta diversity seen in some patients. The origin of alpha-beta T cells about two months after transplant was reportedly several hundred expanded graft clones. Hyperexpanded clones declined; after one year, newly produced T cells mostly supplied diversity.

Construction of the TCRbeta library involved unique molecular identifiers. One entry per CDR3 protein, called by TCRdb with MiXCR from the PCR reads. The data hold fewer than 150,000 distinct CDR3 sequences, with more than 20% observed a single time. This CDR3 comprises 16 residues. Trimming stripped 0 bases from V and 0 bases from J, with 12 bases between. Germline loops: CDR1 DFQATT, CDR2 SNEGSKA (reference sequence). The starting material was PBMCs, mostly from graft donor cells, obtained 180 days after TCRalphabeta/CD19-depleted stem cell transplant. The sequence came from a male patient aged 2 to 9 who had a stem cell transplant for chronic granulomatous disease, so the T cells may come from the graft donor. The J gene is TRBJ1-5, the V gene TRBV20-1; perhaps TRBD1 as D (6 bases). The CDR3: CSARDGQPYSNQPQHF. The DNA of the CDR3 is TGCAGTGCTAGAGATGGACAGCCGTATAGCAATCAGCCCCAGCATTTT.